The clone carrying this T cell receptor (beta chain) occurred many times. Its antigen remains unknown. A modified ARM-PCR protocol with three rounds of nested PCR amplified TCRbeta. TCRdb processed the multiplex PCR reads anew with MiXCR; each CDR3 protein has one entry. The sample contains about 120,000 distinct CDR3 sequences, around three fifths of which appear only once. The template was RNA from unsorted bulk tissue. Trimming pared 1 base from V and 1 base from J, leaving 4 bases between. The CDR3 is 12 residues long. Germline-derived CDR1 and CDR2 are DFQATT and SNEGSKA (reference sequence). The sample comes from a study of tumor and adjacent non-tumor tissue in lung cancer. Findings and caveats of the study: Top 100 clones took a larger repertoire share in normal lung. Significantly higher TCR diversity was found in tumor than normal lung.

This chain joins TRBV20-1 and TRBJ1-2; D gene ambiguous. The receptor was derived from a man aged 25-45 years with non-small cell lung cancer. The material sequenced was lung tumor tissue. The CDR3 DNA follows: TGCAGTGCTAGAGGGCTTAACTATGGCTACACCTTC. Protein: CSARGLNYGYTF.